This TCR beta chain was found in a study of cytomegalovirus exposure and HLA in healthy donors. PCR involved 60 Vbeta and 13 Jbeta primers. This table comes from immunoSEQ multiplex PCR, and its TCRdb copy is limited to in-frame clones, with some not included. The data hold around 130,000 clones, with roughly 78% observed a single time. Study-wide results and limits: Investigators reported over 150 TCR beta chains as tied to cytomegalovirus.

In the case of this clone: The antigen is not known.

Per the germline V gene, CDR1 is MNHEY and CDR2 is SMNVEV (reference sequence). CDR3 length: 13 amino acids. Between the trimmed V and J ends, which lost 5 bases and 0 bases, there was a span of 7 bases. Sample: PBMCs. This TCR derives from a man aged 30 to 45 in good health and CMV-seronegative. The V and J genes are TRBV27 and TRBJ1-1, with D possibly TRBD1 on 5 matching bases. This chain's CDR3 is CASSQGMNTEAFF. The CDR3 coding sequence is TGTGCCAGCAGTCAGGGTATGAACACTGAAGCTTTCTTT.